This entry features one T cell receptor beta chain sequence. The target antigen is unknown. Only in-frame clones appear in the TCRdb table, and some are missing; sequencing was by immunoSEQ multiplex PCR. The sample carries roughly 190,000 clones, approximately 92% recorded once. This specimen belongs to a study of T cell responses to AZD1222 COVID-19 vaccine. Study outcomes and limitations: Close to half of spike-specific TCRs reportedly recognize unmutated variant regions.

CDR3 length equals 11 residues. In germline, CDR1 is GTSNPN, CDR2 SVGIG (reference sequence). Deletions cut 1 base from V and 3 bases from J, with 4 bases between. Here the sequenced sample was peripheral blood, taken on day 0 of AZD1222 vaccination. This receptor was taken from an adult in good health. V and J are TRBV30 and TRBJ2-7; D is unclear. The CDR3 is CAWSAYYEQYF. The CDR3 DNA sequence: TGTGCCTGGAGTGCCTACTACGAGCAGTACTTC.